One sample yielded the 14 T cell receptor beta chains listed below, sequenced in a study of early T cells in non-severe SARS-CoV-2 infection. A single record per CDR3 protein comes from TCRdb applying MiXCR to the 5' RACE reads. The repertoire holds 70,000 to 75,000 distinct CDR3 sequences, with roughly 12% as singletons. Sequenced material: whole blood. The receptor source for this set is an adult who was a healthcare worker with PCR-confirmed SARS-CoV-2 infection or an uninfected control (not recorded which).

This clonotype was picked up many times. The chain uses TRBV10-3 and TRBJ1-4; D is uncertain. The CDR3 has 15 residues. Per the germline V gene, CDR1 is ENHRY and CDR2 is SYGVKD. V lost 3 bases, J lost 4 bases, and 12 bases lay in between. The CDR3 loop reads CAISDDTGLNEKLFF. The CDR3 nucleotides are TGTGCCATCAGTGACGACACGGGCCTTAATGAAAAACTGTTTTTT.

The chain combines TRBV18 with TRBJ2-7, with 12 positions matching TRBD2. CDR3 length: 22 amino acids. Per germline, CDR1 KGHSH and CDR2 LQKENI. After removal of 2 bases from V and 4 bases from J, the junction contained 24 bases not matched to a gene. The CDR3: CASSPKGLAGSARYDPGYEQYF. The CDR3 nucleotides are TGTGCCAGCTCACCAAAAGGACTAGCGGGAAGTGCACGCTACGACCCTGGATACGAGCAGTACTTC. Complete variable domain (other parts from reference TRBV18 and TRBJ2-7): NAGVMQNPRHLVRRRGQEARLRCSPMKGHSHVYWYRQLPEEGLKFMVYLQKENIIDESGMPKERFSAEFPKEGPSILRIQQVVRGDSAAYFCASSPKGLAGSARYDPGYEQYFGPGTRLTVT.

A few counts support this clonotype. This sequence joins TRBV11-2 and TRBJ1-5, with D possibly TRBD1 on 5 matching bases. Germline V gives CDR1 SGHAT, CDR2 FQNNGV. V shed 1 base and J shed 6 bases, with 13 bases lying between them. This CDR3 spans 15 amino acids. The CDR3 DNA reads TGTGCCAGCAGCTTAGCCGGGTCAGGGACTCAGCCCCAGCATTTT. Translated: CASSLAGSGTQPQHF.

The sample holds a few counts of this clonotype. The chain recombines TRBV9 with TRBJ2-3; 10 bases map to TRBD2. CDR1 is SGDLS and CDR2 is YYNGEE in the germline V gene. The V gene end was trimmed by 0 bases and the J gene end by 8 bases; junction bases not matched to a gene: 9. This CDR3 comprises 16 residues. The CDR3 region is CASSVDLAGVSATQYF. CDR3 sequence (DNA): TGTGCCAGCAGCGTAGATCTAGCGGGAGTTTCAGCTACGCAGTATTTT.

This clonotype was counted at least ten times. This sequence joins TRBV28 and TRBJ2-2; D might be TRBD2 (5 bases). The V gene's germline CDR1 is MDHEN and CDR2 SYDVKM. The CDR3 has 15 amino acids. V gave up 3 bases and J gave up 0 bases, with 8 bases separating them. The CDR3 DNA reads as TGTGCCAGCAGTTTCGGGGAAACGAACACCGGGGAGCTGTTTTTT. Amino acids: CASSFGETNTGELFF.

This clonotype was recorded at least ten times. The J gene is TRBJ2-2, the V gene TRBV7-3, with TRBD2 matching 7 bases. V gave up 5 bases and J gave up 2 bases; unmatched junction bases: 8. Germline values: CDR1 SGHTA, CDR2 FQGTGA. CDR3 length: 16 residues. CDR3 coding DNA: TGTGCCAGCAGCCAGGGAGCGGGATTCAACACCGGGGAGCTGTTTTTT. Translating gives CASSQGAGFNTGELFF.

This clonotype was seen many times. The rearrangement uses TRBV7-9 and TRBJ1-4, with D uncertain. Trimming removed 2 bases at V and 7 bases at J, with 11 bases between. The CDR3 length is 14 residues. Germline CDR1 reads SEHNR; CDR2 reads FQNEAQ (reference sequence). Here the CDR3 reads CASSLTDGSEKLFF. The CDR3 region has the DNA TGTGCCAGCAGCTTAACCGACGGGAGTGAAAAACTGTTTTTT.

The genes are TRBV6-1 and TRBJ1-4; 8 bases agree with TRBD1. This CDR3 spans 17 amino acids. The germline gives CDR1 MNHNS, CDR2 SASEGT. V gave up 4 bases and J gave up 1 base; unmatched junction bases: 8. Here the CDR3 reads CASSGTGSVGTNEKLFF. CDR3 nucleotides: TGTGCCAGCAGTGGGACAGGGTCGGTTGGAACTAATGAAAAACTGTTTTTT.

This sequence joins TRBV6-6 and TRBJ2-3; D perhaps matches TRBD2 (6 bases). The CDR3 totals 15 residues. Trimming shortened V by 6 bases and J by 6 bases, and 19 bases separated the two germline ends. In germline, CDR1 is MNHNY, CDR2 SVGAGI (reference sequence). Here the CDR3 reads CASRGGTAMRDTQYF. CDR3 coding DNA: TGTGCCAGCAGAGGCGGGACCGCGATGCGGGATACGCAGTATTTT.

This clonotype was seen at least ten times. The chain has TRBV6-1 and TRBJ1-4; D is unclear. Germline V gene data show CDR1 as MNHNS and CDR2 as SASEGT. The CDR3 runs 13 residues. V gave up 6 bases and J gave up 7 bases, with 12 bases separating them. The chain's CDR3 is CASSARIREKLFF. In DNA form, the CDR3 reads TGTGCCAGCAGCGCGAGGATTCGTGAAAAACTGTTTTTT.

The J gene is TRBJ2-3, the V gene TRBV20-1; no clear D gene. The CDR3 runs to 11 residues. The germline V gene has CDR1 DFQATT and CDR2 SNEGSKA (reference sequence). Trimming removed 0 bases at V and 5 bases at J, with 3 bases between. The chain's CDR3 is CSARDLDTQYF. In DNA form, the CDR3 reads TGCAGTGCTAGAGATTTAGATACGCAGTATTTT.

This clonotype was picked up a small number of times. CDR3 loop: CSVERGGAGESYTF. CDR3 in DNA: TGCAGCGTTGAAAGAGGGGGCGCTGGGGAATCCTACACCTTC. This chain connects TRBV29-1 to TRBJ1-2, with 7 positions matching TRBD1. V was pared by 2 bases and J by 10 bases, with 13 bases of the junction left unmatched. The CDR3 is made up of 14 amino acids. From germline, CDR1 is SQVTM and CDR2 ANQGSEA.

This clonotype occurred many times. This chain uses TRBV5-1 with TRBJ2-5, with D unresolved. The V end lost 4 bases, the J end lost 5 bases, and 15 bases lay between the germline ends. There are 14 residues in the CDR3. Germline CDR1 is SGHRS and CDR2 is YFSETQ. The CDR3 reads CASSPTPVTETQYF. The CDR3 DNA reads TGCGCCAGCAGCCCGACCCCCGTAACTGAGACCCAGTACTTC.

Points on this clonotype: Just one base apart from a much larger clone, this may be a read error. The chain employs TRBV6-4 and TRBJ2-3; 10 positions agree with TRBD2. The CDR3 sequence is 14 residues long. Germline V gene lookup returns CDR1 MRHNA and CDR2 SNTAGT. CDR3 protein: CANSERGGTGTQYF. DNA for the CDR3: TGTGCCAACAGTGAGCGGGGGGGCACAGGTACGCAGTATTTT.